This TCR beta chain was captured in a study of blood T cell repertoires in COVID-19. Study as a whole: Acute-phase and convalescent COVID-19 samples originated in the United States, Italy and Spain.

Clones were sequenced by immunoSEQ multiplex PCR, and TCRdb holds only the in-frame ones, with some missing. The sample gives fewer than 300,000 clones, about nine tenths of which show up once; 2.3% is in the top ten. The study drew participants aged about 18 to 95 years from approximately 23 US areas. Clinical history reported by participants formed the basis on which cohorts were assigned. The germline V gene encodes CDR1 KGHSH and CDR2 LQKENI. The CDR3 has 15 residues. V was pared by 2 bases and J by 6 bases, with 14 bases between. The sequenced sample was PBMCs or T cells enriched from blood (not recorded which). This receptor was taken from a woman between 40 and 50 years old with acute COVID-19. The rearrangement joins TRBV18 to TRBJ1-5, with D possibly matching TRBD1 (5 bases). CDR3 nucleotides: TGTGCCAGCTCACCATTGGGGGGTCGGGGTCAGCCCCAGCATTTT. Its protein is CASSPLGGRGQPQHF.